This TCR beta chain is drawn from a study of T cells after yellow fever vaccination. Study-wide findings and caveats: On re-exposure, the response was weaker but peaked faster, at day 5 versus 15. Shared CD4/CD8 clonotypes were a small share, likely from convergent recombination. Among primary-vaccination clones, most reappeared after the booster, at about 95% for CD4 and around 90% for CD8.

Trimming removed 6 bases from V and 0 bases from J; junction bases left unmatched: 5. Germline V CDR1 and CDR2: LGHNA, YSLEER. The CDR3 consists of 15 residues. By 5'RACE template switching, TCR cDNA was produced, with a universal primer site and UMIs added in the process. MiXCR, run by TCRdb on the 5' RACE reads, gives a single entry per CDR3 protein. This sample has around 320,000 distinct CDR3 sequences, with 9.5% to 12% found just once. This clonotype was seen many times. As yet, its antigen is unknown. This sequence originates from a man aged 18 to 30 who received the YFV17D yellow fever vaccine. The chain joins TRBV4-3 to TRBJ1-5, with 7 bases that match TRBD1. The source was CD4+ T cells sorted from PBMCs, collected 45 days after the yellow fever booster vaccination. CDR3 bases: TGCGCCAGCAGTCTGACAGGGAATAGCAATCAGCCCCAGCATTTT. Its protein is CASSLTGNSNQPQHF.